The TCR beta chain described here comes from a study of T-cell memory formation after mild COVID-19. TCRdb reprocessed the 5' RACE reads via MiXCR and lists one record per CDR3 protein. Seen here are 550,000 to 700,000 distinct CDR3 sequences, 15% to 20% observed once, and the top ten hold approximately 8.1%. Germline V lookup: CDR1 SQVTM, CDR2 ANQGSEA. The V end lost 1 base, the J end lost 10 bases, and 11 bases lay between the germline ends. This CDR3 is built from 12 residues. This clonotype was picked up a small number of times. The rearrangement links TRBV29-1 to TRBJ2-1; D is unresolved. What was sequenced was PBMCs or a T cell subset sorted from them (not recorded which). This sequence originates from an adult woman who had mild COVID-19 (a few samples of this study predate the infection). Cell type and time point are not known. CDR3 in DNA: TGCAGCGTTGAAGTATCCGAGACAGAGCAGTTCTTC. This sequence encodes CSVEVSETEQFF.